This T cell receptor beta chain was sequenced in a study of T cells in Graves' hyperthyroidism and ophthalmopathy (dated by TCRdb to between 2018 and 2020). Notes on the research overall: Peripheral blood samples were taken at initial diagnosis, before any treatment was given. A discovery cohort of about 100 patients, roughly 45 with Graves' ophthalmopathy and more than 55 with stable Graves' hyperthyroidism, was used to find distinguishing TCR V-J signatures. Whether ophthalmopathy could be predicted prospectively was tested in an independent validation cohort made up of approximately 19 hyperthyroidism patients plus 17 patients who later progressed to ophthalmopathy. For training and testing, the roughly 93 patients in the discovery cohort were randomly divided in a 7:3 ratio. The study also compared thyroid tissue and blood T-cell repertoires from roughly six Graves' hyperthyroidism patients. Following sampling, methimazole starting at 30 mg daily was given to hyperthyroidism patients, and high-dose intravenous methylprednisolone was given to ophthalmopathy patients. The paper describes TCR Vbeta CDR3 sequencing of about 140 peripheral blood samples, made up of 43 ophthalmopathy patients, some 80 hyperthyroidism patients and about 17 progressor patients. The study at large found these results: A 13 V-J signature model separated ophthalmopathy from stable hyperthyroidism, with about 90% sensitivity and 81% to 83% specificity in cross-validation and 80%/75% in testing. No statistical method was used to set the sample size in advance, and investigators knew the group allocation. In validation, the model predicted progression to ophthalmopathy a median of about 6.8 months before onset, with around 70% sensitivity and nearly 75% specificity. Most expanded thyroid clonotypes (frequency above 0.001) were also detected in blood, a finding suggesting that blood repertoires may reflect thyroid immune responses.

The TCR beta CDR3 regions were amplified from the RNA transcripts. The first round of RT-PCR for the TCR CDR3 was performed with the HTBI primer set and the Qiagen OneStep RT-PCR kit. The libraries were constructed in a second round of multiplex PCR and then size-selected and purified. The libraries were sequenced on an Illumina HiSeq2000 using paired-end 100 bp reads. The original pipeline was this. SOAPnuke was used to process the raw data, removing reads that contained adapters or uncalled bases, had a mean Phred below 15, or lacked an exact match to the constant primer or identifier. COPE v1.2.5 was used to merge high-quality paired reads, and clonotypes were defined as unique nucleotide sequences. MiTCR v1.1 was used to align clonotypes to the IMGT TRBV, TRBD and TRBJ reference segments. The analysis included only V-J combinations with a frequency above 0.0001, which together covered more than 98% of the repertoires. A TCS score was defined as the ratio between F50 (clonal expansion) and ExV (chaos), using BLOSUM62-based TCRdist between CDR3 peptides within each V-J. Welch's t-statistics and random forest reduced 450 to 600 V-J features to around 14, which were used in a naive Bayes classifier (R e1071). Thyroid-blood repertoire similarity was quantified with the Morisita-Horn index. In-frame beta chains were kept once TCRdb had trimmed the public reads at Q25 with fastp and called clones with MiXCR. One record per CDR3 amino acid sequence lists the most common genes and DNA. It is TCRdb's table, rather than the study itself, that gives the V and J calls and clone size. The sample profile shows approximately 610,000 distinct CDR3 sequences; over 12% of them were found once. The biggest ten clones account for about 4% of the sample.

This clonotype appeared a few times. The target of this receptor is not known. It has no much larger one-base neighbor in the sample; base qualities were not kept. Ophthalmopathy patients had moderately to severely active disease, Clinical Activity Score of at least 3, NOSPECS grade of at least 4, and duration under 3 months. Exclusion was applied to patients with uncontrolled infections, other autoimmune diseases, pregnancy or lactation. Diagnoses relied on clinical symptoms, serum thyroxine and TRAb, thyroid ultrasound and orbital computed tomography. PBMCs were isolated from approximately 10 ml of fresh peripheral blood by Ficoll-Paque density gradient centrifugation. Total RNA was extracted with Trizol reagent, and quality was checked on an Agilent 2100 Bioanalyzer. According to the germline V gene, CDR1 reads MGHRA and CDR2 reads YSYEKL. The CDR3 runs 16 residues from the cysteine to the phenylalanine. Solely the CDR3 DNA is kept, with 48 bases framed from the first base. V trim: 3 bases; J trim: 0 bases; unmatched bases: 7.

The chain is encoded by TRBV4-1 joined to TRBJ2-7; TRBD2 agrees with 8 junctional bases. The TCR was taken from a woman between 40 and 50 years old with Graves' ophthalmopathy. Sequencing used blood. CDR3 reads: CASSQGLSGASYEQYF. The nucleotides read TGCGCCAGCAGCCAGGGCCTTAGCGGGGCCTCCTACGAGCAGTACTTC.